The next 16 T cell receptor beta chains were all read from a single sample in a study of control samples from healthy donors and cancer patients. Here immunoSEQ multiplex PCR was the method, and the copy in TCRdb shows in-frame clones only, minus some. The repertoire includes fewer than 70,000 clones, 85% to 95% of them detected once, and less than 4.5% sits in the top ten. Input material: blood. All receptors derive from a man aged 25-45 years in good health.

J is TRBJ1-5 and V is TRBV5-6; tentatively, D is TRBD1 (5 bases). The CDR3 has 14 amino acids. The V and J ends lost 3 bases and 4 bases respectively, with 11 bases between them. CDR1 and CDR2 from the germline V gene are SGHDT and YYEEEE. CDR3 DNA sequence: TGTGCCAGCAGCTGGGCAGGGCCTAATCAGCCCCAGCATTTT. Amino acids: CASSWAGPNQPQHF.

V usage is TRBV2 and J usage is TRBJ2-3; 9 bases are a match to TRBD1. After removal of 7 bases from V and 1 base from J, the junction contained 6 bases not matched to a gene. Germline CDR1 SNHLY, CDR2 FYNNEI. The CDR3 sequence is 15 residues long. The CDR3 here is CASTQRTGGTDTQYF. CDR3 coding DNA: TGTGCCAGCACCCAGAGGACAGGGGGCACAGATACGCAGTATTTT.

This chain joins TRBV6-5 and TRBJ1-4; 9 bases agree with TRBD1. In germline, CDR1 is MNHEY, CDR2 SVGAGI. This CDR3 region has 15 residues. J lost 7 bases, V lost 6 bases, and 9 bases had no gene match. The CDR3 sequence: CASSLTGGKGEKLFF. CDR3 sequence (DNA): TGTGCCAGCAGCCTCACAGGGGGCAAGGGTGAAAAACTGTTTTTT.

The chain recombines TRBV6-2 or TRBV6-3 with TRBJ2-5; TRBD1 agrees at 8 bases. The germline CDR1 and CDR2 sequences are MNHEY and SVGEGT. The CDR3 is made up of 13 amino acids. V trimming: 0 bases; J trimming: 7 bases; junction bases outside the gene matches: 1. The CDR3 DNA reads as TGTGCCAGCAGTTACTCCGGGACAGGGACCCAGTACTTC. Protein sequence: CASSYSGTGTQYF.

This chain uses TRBV7-9 with TRBJ2-5, with 9 bases that match TRBD1. Germline CDR1 SEHNR, CDR2 FQNEAQ (reference sequence). The CDR3 is 15 amino acids. Trimming at V came to 4 bases and at J to 2 bases, leaving 5 bases not matched to a gene. The CDR3 nucleotides are TGTGCCAGCAGCTCCCTGGGACAGGGTCAAGAGACCCAGTACTTC. Amino acid sequence: CASSSLGQGQETQYF.

In its sample, this clone was seen once. The J gene is TRBJ2-3, the V gene TRBV19; D is unresolved. Germline assignment: CDR1 LNHDA and CDR2 SQIVND (reference sequence). V was shortened by 2 bases and J by 3 bases, with 9 bases between the two germline ends. There are 14 residues in the CDR3. CDR3 bases: TGTGCCAGTAGTATACGATTGGTTACAGATACGCAGTATTTT. Translation gives CASSIRLVTDTQYF.

The chain joins TRBV28 to TRBJ2-4; 8 bases match TRBD1. The V gene end was trimmed by 3 bases and the J gene end by 10 bases; junction bases not matched to a gene: 8. The CDR3 totals 14 residues. Looked up from germline, CDR1 is MDHEN and CDR2 is SYDVKM. The CDR3 DNA reads TGTGCCAGCAGTTTTTTTAGGACAGGGTGGATTCAGTACTTC. It yields the protein CASSFFRTGWIQYF.

This clone occurred once. The V and J genes are TRBV19 and TRBJ1-1, with 7 bases identical to TRBD1. The CDR3 covers 14 residues. The junction had 4 bases not matched to a gene; V was cut back by 5 bases and J by 1 base. CDR1 is LNHDA and CDR2 is SQIVND in the germline V gene (reference sequence). CDR3 DNA sequence: TGTGCCAGTAGTCGACAGGGTGCGAACACTGAAGCTTTCTTT. This translates into CASSRQGANTEAFF.

The chain is built from TRBV9 and TRBJ2-1, with 13 bases identical to TRBD2. This CDR3 has 15 amino acids. Germline V gene data show CDR1 as SGDLS and CDR2 as YYNGEE. The J segment lost 10 bases and the V segment lost 3 bases, leaving 7 bases of the junction unmatched. DNA of the CDR3: TGTGCCAGCAGCGCCACTAGCGGGGGGGCAAGGGAGCAGTTCTTC. Translating gives CASSATSGGAREQFF.

The chain is built from TRBV5-8 and TRBJ1-1; no firm D call. Germline loops: CDR1 SGHTS, CDR2 YDEGEE. The CDR3 is 14 amino acids. The V and J ends lost 0 bases and 1 base respectively, with 7 bases between them. The CDR3 here is CASSLEVPNTEAFF. CDR3 in DNA: TGTGCCAGCAGCTTGGAAGTACCGAACACTGAAGCTTTCTTT.

This chain uses TRBV5-1 with TRBJ2-7; TRBD1 matches 7 bases. This CDR3 has 14 residues. The germline gives CDR1 SGHRS, CDR2 YFSETQ. Unmatched junction bases numbered 2, after V lost 0 bases and J lost 2 bases. The CDR3 is CASSLEQGPYEQYF. In nucleotides, the CDR3 is TGCGCCAGCAGCTTGGAACAGGGGCCCTACGAGCAGTACTTC.

The chain joins TRBV2 to TRBJ2-3; TRBD1 or TRBD2 may be the D gene (6 bases each). Trimming took off 6 bases at V and 1 base at J, with 14 bases between the two ends. The germline CDR1 and CDR2 sequences are SNHLY and FYNNEI. The CDR3 extends over 15 amino acids. This chain's CDR3 is CASSGTEGGTDTQYF. Written as DNA, the CDR3 is TGTGCCAGCAGCGGGACTGAGGGGGGCACAGATACGCAGTATTTT.

This rearrangement joins TRBV15 to TRBJ1-2; 7 bases align to TRBD1. V gave up 2 bases and J gave up 8 bases; unmatched junction bases: 8. This CDR3 is built from 14 residues. CDR1 is LNHNV and CDR2 is YYDKDF in the germline V gene (reference sequence). CDR3 protein: CATSRRVTGTGYTF. The CDR3 nucleotides are TGTGCCACCAGCAGAAGGGTGACAGGGACCGGCTACACCTTC.

The chain combines TRBV20-1 with TRBJ2-1, with a weak D call TRBD2 (5 bases). Germline assignment: CDR1 DFQATT and CDR2 SNEGSKA (reference sequence). This CDR3 is built from 15 residues. V gave up 3 bases and J gave up 7 bases, with 19 bases separating them. In nucleotides, the CDR3 is TGCAGTGCTAGTAACCTAGCAGTAGCCCTGAATGAGCAGTTCTTC. The encoded protein is CSASNLAVALNEQFF.

The chain employs TRBV18 and TRBJ1-6; 7 nucleotides agree with TRBD1. The V segment lost 6 bases and the J segment 3 bases; nucleotides outside the gene matches: 5. Germline CDR1 reads KGHSH; CDR2 reads LQKENI. This CDR3 has 15 amino acids. The CDR3 sequence is CASSSGTDYNSPLHF. The CDR3 DNA reads as TGTGCCAGCTCCTCCGGGACAGACTATAATTCACCCCTCCACTTT. The variable domain in full, with the rest retrieved from reference TRBV18 and TRBJ1-6, is NAGVMQNPRHLVRRRGQEARLRCSPMKGHSHVYWYRQLPEEGLKFMVYLQKENIIDESGMPKERFSAEFPKEGPSILRIQQVVRGDSAAYFCASSSGTDYNSPLHFGNGTRLTVT.

The rearrangement uses TRBV7-8 and TRBJ1-1; TRBD1 aligns across 10 bases. The trim removed 5 bases at V and 8 bases at J, leaving 14 bases unmatched. The CDR3 has 16 residues. Germline CDR1 is SGHVS and CDR2 is FQNEAQ. CDR3 in amino acids: CASSVRGTGVPGEAFF. The CDR3 bases are TGTGCCAGCAGCGTTAGGGGGACAGGGGTCCCCGGGGAAGCTTTCTTT.